The rows below give T cell receptor beta chains drawn from one sample of a study of Tregs in tolerant kidney transplant recipients. Libraries were prepared by immunoSEQ multiplex PCR; TCRdb keeps only in-frame clonotypes and omits some of them. Of approximately 90,000 clones detected, approximately 93% appear once; the ten largest clones hold under 2%. The sequences come from CD4+ T cells from blood (PBMCs), collected 12 months after the transplant. These receptors were taken from a human patient who received a combined kidney and bone marrow transplant. Some T cells may trace back to the graft donor. Each CDR3 is given with its conserved first and last residue.

cdr3_aa v_call
CASSLAPVTEANEQFF TRBV7-2
CASSRSRTNEKLFF TRBV2
CATSRPTLGGQGDGYTF TRBV15
CASSLAAPRGSKNIQHF TRBV7-2
CASSLSRGWGNQPQHF TRBV28
CASSLVLQAEAFF TRBV7-9
CASSTSRRWEGLYF TRBV11-2
CASSGTGEQYF TRBV7-9
CASSLTGTRDIQYF TRBV5-1
CASSFRGTGELFF TRBV7-6
CASSSTRLDQETQYF TRBV6-5
CASSLRGNTQYF TRBV7-2
CATTGQGGGTEAFF TRBV10-3
CASSSPSYEQYF TRBV7-2
CASSIRSSNEKLFF TRBV19
CASSFAGPQPQHF TRBV7-9
CASSSGQGTNSPLHF TRBV7-9
CASSWLFTSERDNEQFF TRBV5-1
CAWSVHGIRDTQYF TRBV30
CASSFLPKTGGRGYTF TRBV27
CASSPRAGGDYEQYF TRBV18
CATQRRGEQFF TRBV6-5
CAWSIVTKSGELFF TRBV30
CASSVGETSGRITQYF TRBV9
CASSELQGNQPQHF TRBV2
CASSFAGTINEQFF TRBV11-3
CASSIGWGANSQETQYF TRBV19
CASRPTGLISYEQYF TRBV27